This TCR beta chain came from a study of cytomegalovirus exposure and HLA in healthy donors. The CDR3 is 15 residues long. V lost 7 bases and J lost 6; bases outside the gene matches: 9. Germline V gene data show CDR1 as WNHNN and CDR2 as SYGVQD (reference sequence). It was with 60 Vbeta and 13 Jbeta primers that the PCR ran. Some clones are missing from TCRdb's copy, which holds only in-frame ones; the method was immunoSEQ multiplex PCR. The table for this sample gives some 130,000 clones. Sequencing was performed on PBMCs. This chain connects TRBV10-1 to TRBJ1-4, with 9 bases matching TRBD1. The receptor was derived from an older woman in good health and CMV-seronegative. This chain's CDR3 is CASTENWDRDEKLFF. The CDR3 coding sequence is TGCGCCAGCACCGAAAACTGGGACAGGGATGAAAAACTGTTTTTT.